This TCR beta chain was documented in a study of blood T cell repertoires in COVID-19. About the study: Sites across the United States, Italy and Spain contributed samples from acute and convalescent COVID-19. The analysed material was cDNA or gDNA that came from T cells, B-cell-depleted T cells, or PBMCs.

This clone showed up just once. Per the study methods: The assay estimated nucleated cells by amplifying reference gene primers. Some clones are missing from TCRdb's copy, which holds only in-frame ones; the method was immunoSEQ multiplex PCR. V and J calls and clone size are given by that table; D and trimming were obtained from the DNA. This sample has some 250,000 clones, with roughly 87% found just once. Unmatched junction bases numbered 7, after V lost 3 bases and J lost 7 bases. This CDR3 spans 15 amino acids. Looked up from germline, CDR1 is KGHSH and CDR2 is LQKENI. Sequencing was done on a sample of peripheral blood. The chain recombines TRBV18 with TRBJ2-5, with 11 bases lining up with TRBD2. The source is a woman in her twenties or thirties with acute or convalescent COVID-19. For the CDR3, the DNA is TGTGCCAGCTCACCGACTAGCGGGAATTCGGTGACCCAGTACTTC. It is translated as CASSPTSGNSVTQYF.